This TCR beta chain was captured by sequencing in a study of PD-1 blockade in classical Hodgkin lymphoma. Across the study: The patients were dosed with nivolumab 3 mg/kg, infused intravenously every 2 weeks.

Sequenced by immunoSEQ multiplex PCR; TCRdb stores in-frame clones only, minus some. Of nearly 25,000 clones in the sample, about 70% were seen once. Study-level results: Patients who responded completely had about the same baseline diversity as newly diagnosed patients.

No patient escaped relapse after autologous stem cell transplantation, and brentuximab vedotin exposure varied. In the case of this clone: Its antigen remains unidentified.

This CDR3 contains 14 residues. Trimming at V came to 5 bases and at J to 1 base, leaving 4 bases not matched to a gene. Germline CDR1 reads KGHSH; CDR2 reads LQKENI. Sequences were derived from peripheral blood mononuclear cells (PBMCs), sampled at baseline. The origin of this receptor is a human donor with classical Hodgkin lymphoma. The chain uses TRBV18 and TRBJ2-5; 7 nucleotides line up with TRBD2. The CDR3 loop is CASSISSGQETQYF. The DNA for the CDR3 is TGTGCCAGCTCAATCTCTAGCGGCCAAGAGACCCAGTACTTC.